The rows below give T cell receptor beta chains drawn from one sample of a study of cytomegalovirus exposure and HLA in healthy donors. The method was immunoSEQ multiplex PCR; TCRdb's version includes in-frame clones alone and lacks a portion of them. The specimen's table records 70,000 or so clones. The sample consisted of PBMCs. Receptors were obtained from a boy aged 10-17 years in good health and CMV-seronegative. The CDR3 runs from the conserved cysteine through the conserved F or W. D genes are given only for firm matches.

cdr3_aa cdr3_nt cdr3_length j_call v_call d_call
CAWINAGSNEQFF TGTGCCTGGATTAATGCGGGGAGTAATGAGCAGTTCTTC 13 TRBJ2-1 TRBV30 -
CASRSSLGGEDTQYF TGTGCCAGCAGGTCCTCCCTTGGTGGGGAGGATACGCAGTATTTT 15 TRBJ2-3 TRBV6-6 -
CASRETGIYTGELFF TGCGCCAGCAGGGAGACAGGGATTTACACCGGGGAGCTGTTTTTT 15 TRBJ2-2 TRBV5-1 TRBD1
CASSAGTGGLGANVLTF TGTGCCAGCAGTGCCGGGACAGGGGGCCTGGGGGCCAACGTCCTGACTTTC 17 TRBJ2-6 TRBV25-1 TRBD1
CASSEADSRNQPQHF TGTGCCAGCAGTGAAGCGGACAGTCGCAATCAGCCCCAGCATTTT 15 TRBJ1-5 TRBV2 -
CASSMKNREKQFF TGTGCCAGTAGTATGAAAAACAGGGAGAAGCAGTTCTTC 13 TRBJ2-1 TRBV19 -
CSVDGGDENYNEQFF TGCAGCGTTGACGGCGGGGACGAGAACTACAATGAGCAGTTCTTC 15 TRBJ2-1 TRBV29-1 -
CASSSLDSYGYTF TGTGCCAGCAGTTCCCTTGACTCCTATGGCTACACCTTC 13 TRBJ1-2 TRBV27 -
CASSQRFGTGGRIGDTEAFF TGCGCCAGCAGCCAAAGGTTTGGGACAGGGGGACGTATTGGGGACACTGAAGCTTTCTTT 20 TRBJ1-1 TRBV4-1 TRBD1
CASSLQGTSNTEAFF TGTGCCAGCAGCTTACAGGGGACCTCGAACACTGAAGCTTTCTTT 15 TRBJ1-1 TRBV7-9 -
CATRDRLNEKLFF TGTGCCACCAGGGACAGGCTTAATGAAAAACTGTTTTTT 13 TRBJ1-4 TRBV15 TRBD1
CASTGTGNRYEQYF TGTGCCAGCACTGGGACAGGGAACCGCTACGAGCAGTACTTC 14 TRBJ2-7 TRBV2 TRBD1
CASSQDREGPYEQYF TGCGCCAGCAGCCAAGACAGGGAGGGCCCCTACGAGCAGTACTTC 15 TRBJ2-7 TRBV4-3 TRBD2
CASSRDRKSYEQYF TGTGCCAGCAGCCGGGACAGAAAATCCTACGAGCAGTACTTC 14 TRBJ2-7 TRBV7-9 TRBD1
CASSQGVFIGAVSYEQYF TGCGCCAGCAGCCAAGGGGTCTTTATCGGAGCAGTTAGCTACGAGCAGTACTTC 18 TRBJ2-7 TRBV4-1 -
CASSEAYNGQEHQHF TGTGCCAGCAGTGAAGCGTATAACGGACAGGAGCACCAGCATTTT 15 TRBJ1-5 TRBV2 TRBD1
CASSQETQGNYGYTF TGCGCCAGCAGCCAAGAAACCCAGGGGAACTATGGCTACACCTTC 15 TRBJ1-2 TRBV4-1 -
CASAPPRLLNGTEAFF TGTGCCAGCGCACCACCAAGACTCCTTAACGGCACTGAAGCTTTCTTT 16 TRBJ1-1 TRBV18 -
CASSQNSGRAVADTQYF TGTGCCAGCAGCCAGAATAGCGGGAGGGCCGTCGCAGATACGCAGTATTTT 17 TRBJ2-3 TRBV9 TRBD2
CASSLDLAGGREQYF TGCGCCAGCAGCTTAGATCTAGCGGGAGGGAGGGAGCAGTACTTC 15 TRBJ2-7 TRBV5-1 TRBD2
CASSATGVTEAFF TGTGCCAGCAGTGCCACAGGCGTCACTGAAGCTTTCTTT 13 TRBJ1-1 TRBV25-1 -
CASSLGTGDGYTF TGTGCCAGCAGCCTCGGGACAGGAGATGGCTACACCTTC 13 TRBJ1-2 TRBV5-6 TRBD1
CASSKLAGGVGEQFF TGTGCCAGCAGTAAACTAGCGGGGGGGGTAGGGGAGCAGTTCTTC 15 TRBJ2-1 TRBV6-5 TRBD2
CASSQELASGTDTQYF TGCGCCAGCAGCCAAGAATTGGCTAGCGGGACAGATACGCAGTATTTT 16 TRBJ2-3 TRBV4-3 TRBD2
CASSLTGIWTGELFF TGTGCCAGCAGCTTGACAGGGATTTGGACCGGGGAGCTGTTTTTT 15 TRBJ2-2 TRBV7-9 TRBD1
CSAVDWVETQYF TGCAGCGCCGTGGACTGGGTGGAGACCCAGTACTTC 12 TRBJ2-5 TRBV29-1 -
CARSIGQGAGNQPQHF TGTGCCAGAAGCATCGGACAGGGGGCAGGCAATCAGCCCCAGCATTTT 16 TRBJ1-5 TRBV5-3 TRBD1
CASSEETGATEAFF TGTGCCAGCAGTGAAGAGACAGGGGCCACTGAAGCTTTCTTT 14 TRBJ1-1 TRBV6-1 TRBD1
CASSSHPGLAGFETQYF TGCGCCAGCAGCTCGCACCCGGGACTAGCGGGATTTGAGACCCAGTACTTC 17 TRBJ2-5 TRBV5-1 TRBD2
CASSLGPGGNNQPQHF TGTGCCAGCAGCTTAGGGCCAGGAGGGAACAATCAGCCCCAGCATTTT 16 TRBJ1-5 TRBV11-2 -
CASSQEIPSSWGLNTEAFF TGCGCCAGCAGCCAAGAAATACCAAGTTCCTGGGGCTTGAACACTGAAGCTTTCTTT 19 TRBJ1-1 TRBV4-1 -
CAWSSPALGYTF TGTGCCTGGAGTTCACCCGCACTTGGCTACACCTTC 12 TRBJ1-2 TRBV30 -
CASSLALGLREKLFF TGTGCCAGCAGTTTGGCCCTCGGACTTCGGGAAAAACTGTTTTTT 15 TRBJ1-4 TRBV28 -
CASSLGWRVDTQYF TGTGCCAGCAGCTTAGGGTGGAGGGTAGATACGCAGTATTTT 14 TRBJ2-3 TRBV11-2 -
CASRGGNTSPLHF TGTGCCAGCAGAGGGGGCAACACTTCACCCCTCCACTTT 13 TRBJ1-6 TRBV6-6 TRBD1
CASSVGAGPYNEQFF TGTGCCAGCAGCGTAGGGGCAGGGCCTTACAATGAGCAGTTCTTC 15 TRBJ2-1 TRBV9 -
CASSPQTGFEQYF TGTGCCAGCAGTCCCCAGACAGGGTTCGAGCAGTACTTC 13 TRBJ2-7 TRBV27 TRBD1
CASSQDRQAIYGYTF TGCGCCAGCAGCCAAGACCGGCAGGCGATCTATGGCTACACCTTC 15 TRBJ1-2 TRBV4-1 -
CASSLNSDTQYF TGTGCCAGCAGCTTAAACTCAGATACGCAGTATTTT 12 TRBJ2-3 TRBV7-2 -
CASSRDRELEAFF TGTGCCAGCAGCAGAGACAGGGAGCTTGAAGCTTTCTTT 13 TRBJ1-1 TRBV5-4 TRBD1
CASSWTGESTEAFF TGCGCCAGCAGCTGGACGGGGGAGAGTACTGAAGCTTTCTTT 14 TRBJ1-1 TRBV5-1 -
CASSPGRNSGNTIYF TGTGCCAGCTCACCTGGGAGGAACTCTGGAAACACCATATATTTT 15 TRBJ1-3 TRBV18 -
CASSLNRFGDEQYF TGCGCCAGCAGCTTGAACAGGTTTGGCGACGAGCAGTACTTC 14 TRBJ2-7 TRBV5-1 -
CASRLRTGKETQYF TGTGCCAGCAGACTACGGACGGGGAAAGAGACCCAGTACTTC 14 TRBJ2-5 TRBV6-6 -
CASSLAAMNTEAFF TGTGCCAGCAGCTTAGCCGCTATGAACACTGAAGCTTTCTTT 14 TRBJ1-1 TRBV13 -
CASRRVLNEKLFF TGTGCCAGTAGGCGGGTCCTTAATGAAAAACTGTTTTTT 13 TRBJ1-4 TRBV19 -
CASSPFQGSAEAFF TGTGCCAGCTCACCGTTCCAGGGTTCAGCTGAAGCTTTCTTT 14 TRBJ1-1 TRBV18 -
CASSQVLQGNYGYTF TGTGCCAGCAGCCAAGTCTTACAGGGGAACTATGGCTACACCTTC 15 TRBJ1-2 TRBV4-2 TRBD1